A selection of T cell receptor beta chains follows, all from one sample in a study of beta chain features in type 1 diabetes. Libraries were prepared by immunoSEQ multiplex PCR; TCRdb keeps only in-frame clonotypes and omits some of them. The sample carries about 150,000 clones, approximately 8.1% recorded once. Material: central memory CD4+ T cells from blood. These TCRs come from a man aged 18 to 30 in good health. The CDR3 runs from the conserved cysteine through the conserved F or W. Fields, in order: J gene, clone size, V gene, D gene, CDR3 protein, CDR3 DNA. D genes are given only for firm matches. The size of a clone is reported for some rows only, either as once, few or many, or as a class for expanded clones.

>TRBJ2-7|few|TRBV7-2|TRBD1
CASSPGTGKTYEQYF
TGTGCCAGCAGCCCGGGGACAGGGAAAACCTACGAGCAGTACTTC
>TRBJ2-1|many|TRBV4-2|TRBD2
CASSQDLREYGEQFF
TGTGCCAGCAGCCAAGATTTGCGGGAGTACGGTGAGCAGTTCTTC
>TRBJ2-5|NA|TRBV18|NA
CASSPGIQETQYF
TGTGCCAGCTCACCCGGGATCCAAGAGACCCAGTACTTC
>TRBJ2-3|NA|TRBV6-6|TRBD1
CASIDPGQGQGDTQYF
TGTGCCAGCATAGATCCGGGACAGGGTCAGGGAGATACGCAGTATTTT
>TRBJ1-2|few|TRBV7-2|TRBD1
CASTPGQVNYGYTF
TGTGCCAGCACCCCGGGACAGGTCAACTATGGCTACACCTTC
>TRBJ2-1|many|TRBV9|NA
CASSAALAGEQFF
TGTGCCAGCAGCGCCGCACTAGCTGGTGAGCAGTTCTTC
>TRBJ1-4|many|TRBV11-2|NA
CASSIGGEKLFF
TGTGCCAGCAGCATCGGGGGTGAAAAACTGTTTTTT
>TRBJ2-3|NA|TRBV4-2|TRBD1
CASSQDWRQGMPDTQYF
TGTGCCAGCAGCCAAGATTGGAGACAGGGGATGCCAGATACGCAGTATTTT
>TRBJ2-7|many|TRBV28|TRBD2
CASSPLAVPYEQYF
TGTGCCAGCAGTCCGCTAGCGGTCCCTTACGAGCAGTACTTC
>TRBJ1-6|NA|TRBV9|TRBD1
CASNTERDRAVGPLHF
TGTGCCAGCAACACTGAGAGGGACAGGGCCGTAGGTCCCCTCCACTTT
>TRBJ1-2|NA|TRBV30|TRBD1
CAWSSQGDYGYTF
TGTGCCTGGAGTTCACAGGGGGACTATGGCTACACCTTC
>TRBJ2-3|few|TRBV27|NA
CASSLLRGTTDTQYF
TGTGCCAGCAGTTTACTTCGGGGGACTACAGATACGCAGTATTTT
>TRBJ2-7|few|TRBV27|TRBD1
CASSLGAGGYEQYF
TGTGCCAGCAGTTTAGGGGCAGGGGGCTACGAGCAGTACTTC
>TRBJ2-7|few|TRBV11-2|NA
CASSLDRAWQYF
TGTGCCAGCAGCTTAGACAGGGCCTGGCAGTACTTC
>TRBJ2-2|NA|TRBV7-9|NA
CASSSGTPNTGELFF
TGTGCCAGCAGCTCCGGGACACCTAACACCGGGGAGCTGTTTTTT
>TRBJ2-6|many|TRBV5-6|NA
CASSTGSFGGANVLTF
TGTGCCAGCAGCACGGGATCTTTTGGTGGGGCCAACGTCCTGACTTTC
>TRBJ2-3|NA|TRBV6-6|NA
CASSSPWGEGTDTQYF
TGTGCCAGCAGTTCCCCGTGGGGAGAGGGCACAGATACGCAGTATTTT
>TRBJ1-5|NA|TRBV28|NA
CASSLILSNQPQHF
TGTGCCAGCAGTTTAATCCTAAGCAATCAGCCCCAGCATTTT
>TRBJ2-2|few|TRBV4-3|TRBD1
CASSQRQGPHTGELFF
TGCGCCAGCAGCCAGAGACAGGGCCCTCACACCGGGGAGCTGTTTTTT
>TRBJ2-1|few|TRBV4-3|NA
CASSRRTSISSYNEQFF
TGCGCCAGCAGCCGCCGGACAAGTATAAGCTCCTACAATGAGCAGTTCTTC
>TRBJ1-5|NA|TRBV11-2|NA
CASSLVGAGILGQPQHF
TGTGCCAGCAGCTTAGTGGGAGCGGGGATTCTGGGTCAGCCCCAGCATTTT
>TRBJ2-1|NA|TRBV11-3|TRBD1
CASSPDRGSEQFF
TGTGCCAGCAGCCCGGACAGGGGGAGTGAGCAGTTCTTC
>TRBJ2-6|NA|TRBV5-4|NA
CASSLKAAGANVLTF
TGTGCCAGCAGCTTGAAGGCGGCCGGGGCCAACGTCCTGACTTTC
>TRBJ2-1|NA|TRBV7-2|TRBD2
CASSVTGTTYNEQFF
TGTGCCAGCAGCGTGACCGGGACTACATACAATGAGCAGTTCTTC
>TRBJ2-7|NA|TRBV4-3|TRBD2
CASSQDVKREREGREQYF
TGCGCCAGCAGCCAAGATGTAAAGCGGGAGAGGGAGGGTCGCGAGCAGTACTTC
>TRBJ1-4|few|TRBV18|NA
CASSRSSEDEKLFF
TGTGCCAGCTCACGCTCGTCGGAGGATGAAAAACTGTTTTTT
>TRBJ2-2|NA|TRBV11-2|NA
CASSQDITGELFF
TGTGCCAGCAGCCAGGACATCACCGGGGAGCTGTTTTTT
>TRBJ2-3|few|TRBV19|NA
CASSNERQVPDTQYF
TGTGCCAGTAGTAACGAGAGACAGGTGCCAGATACGCAGTATTTT
>TRBJ1-1|many|TRBV15|TRBD1
CATRTGKGMNTEAFF
TGTGCCACCAGGACAGGGAAAGGAATGAACACTGAAGCTTTCTTT
>TRBJ2-7|few|TRBV6-5|TRBD1
CASSYSRQGSYEQYF
TGTGCCAGCAGTTACTCGAGACAGGGCTCCTACGAGCAGTACTTC
>TRBJ2-2|NA|TRBV11-2|NA
CASSSGSGQSTNQLFF
TGTGCCAGCAGCAGCGGCTCCGGACAGTCTACTAACCAGCTGTTTTTT
>TRBJ1-5|many|TRBV28|TRBD1
CASQGVNQPQHF
TGTGCCAGCCAGGGGGTCAATCAGCCCCAGCATTTT
>TRBJ1-5|NA|TRBV28|TRBD1
CASSGAGTGADQPQHF
TGTGCCAGCAGTGGCGCAGGGACAGGCGCCGATCAGCCCCAGCATTTT
>TRBJ2-7|few|TRBV25-1|NA
CASSDPARNSYEQYF
TGTGCCAGCAGTGATCCGGCTAGGAATAGCTACGAGCAGTACTTC
>TRBJ2-7|few|TRBV15|TRBD1
CATSRDRFDRGPIYEQYF
TGTGCCACCAGCAGAGATCGCTTTGACAGGGGGCCTATCTACGAGCAGTACTTC